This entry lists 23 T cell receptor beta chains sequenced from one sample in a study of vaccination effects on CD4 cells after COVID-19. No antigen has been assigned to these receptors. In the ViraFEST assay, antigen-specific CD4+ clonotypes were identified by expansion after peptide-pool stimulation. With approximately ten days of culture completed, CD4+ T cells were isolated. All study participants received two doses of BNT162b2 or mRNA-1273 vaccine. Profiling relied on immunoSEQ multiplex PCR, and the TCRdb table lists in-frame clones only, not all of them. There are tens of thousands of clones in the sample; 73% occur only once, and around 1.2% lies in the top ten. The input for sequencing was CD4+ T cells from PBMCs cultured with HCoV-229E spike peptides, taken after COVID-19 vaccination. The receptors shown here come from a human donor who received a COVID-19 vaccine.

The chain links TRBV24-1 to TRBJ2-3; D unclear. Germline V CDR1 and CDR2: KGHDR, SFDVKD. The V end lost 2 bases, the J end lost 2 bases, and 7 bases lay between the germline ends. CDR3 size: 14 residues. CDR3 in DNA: TGTGCCACCAGTGATTCACCGAACACAGATACGCAGTATTTT. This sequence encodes CATSDSPNTDTQYF.

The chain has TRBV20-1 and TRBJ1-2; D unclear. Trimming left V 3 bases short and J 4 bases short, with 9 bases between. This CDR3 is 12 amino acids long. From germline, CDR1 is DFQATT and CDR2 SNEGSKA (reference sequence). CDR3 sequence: CSASESGYGYTF. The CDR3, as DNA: TGCAGTGCTAGTGAATCGGGCTATGGCTACACCTTC.

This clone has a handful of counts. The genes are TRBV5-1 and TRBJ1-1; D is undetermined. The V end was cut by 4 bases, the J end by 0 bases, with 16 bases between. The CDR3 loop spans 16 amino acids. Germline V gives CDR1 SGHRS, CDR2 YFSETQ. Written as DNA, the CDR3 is TGCGCCAGCAGCCAAGGTCCCAGAATTATGAACACTGAAGCTTTCTTT. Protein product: CASSQGPRIMNTEAFF.

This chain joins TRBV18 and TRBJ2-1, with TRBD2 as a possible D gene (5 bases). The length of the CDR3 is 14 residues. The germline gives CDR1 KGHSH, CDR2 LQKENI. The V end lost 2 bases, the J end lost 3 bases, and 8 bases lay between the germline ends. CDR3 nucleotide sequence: TGTGCCAGCTCACCATCCCGGGGCTACAATGAGCAGTTCTTC. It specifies CASSPSRGYNEQFF.

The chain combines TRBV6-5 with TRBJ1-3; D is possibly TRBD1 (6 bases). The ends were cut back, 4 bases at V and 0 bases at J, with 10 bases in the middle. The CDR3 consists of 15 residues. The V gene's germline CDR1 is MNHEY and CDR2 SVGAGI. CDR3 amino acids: CASSLDRSSGNTIYF. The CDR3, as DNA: TGTGCCAGCAGTTTGGACAGATCCTCTGGAAACACCATATATTTT.

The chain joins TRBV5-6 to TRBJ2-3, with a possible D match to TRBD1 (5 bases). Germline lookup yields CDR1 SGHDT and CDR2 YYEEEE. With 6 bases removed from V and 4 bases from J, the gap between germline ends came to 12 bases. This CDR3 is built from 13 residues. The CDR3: CASTLGVADTQYF. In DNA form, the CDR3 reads TGTGCCAGCACCTTAGGGGTGGCAGATACGCAGTATTTT.

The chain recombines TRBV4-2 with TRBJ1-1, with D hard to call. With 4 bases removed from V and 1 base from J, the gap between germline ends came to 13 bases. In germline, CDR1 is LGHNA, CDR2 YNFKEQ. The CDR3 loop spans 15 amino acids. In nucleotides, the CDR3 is TGTGCCAGCAGCCCGGAGAGTCTCCAGAACACTGAAGCTTTCTTT. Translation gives CASSPESLQNTEAFF.

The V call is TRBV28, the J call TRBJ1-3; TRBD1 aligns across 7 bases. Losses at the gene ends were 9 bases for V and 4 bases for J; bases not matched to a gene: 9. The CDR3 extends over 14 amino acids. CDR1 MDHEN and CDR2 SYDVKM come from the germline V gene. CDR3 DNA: TGTGCCAGTTTGGCTCGGACAGGAGGAAACACCATATATTTT. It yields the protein CASLARTGGNTIYF.

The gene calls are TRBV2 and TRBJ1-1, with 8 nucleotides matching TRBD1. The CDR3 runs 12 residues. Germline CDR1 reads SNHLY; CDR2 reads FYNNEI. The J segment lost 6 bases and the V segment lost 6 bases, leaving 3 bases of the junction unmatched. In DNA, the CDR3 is TGTGCCAGCAGAGACAGGGGAGCTGAAGCTTTCTTT. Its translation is CASRDRGAEAFF.

CDR3 coding DNA: TGTGCCAGCAGTCTTTTACCCCTTTATGGCTACACCTTC. Protein product: CASSLLPLYGYTF. This sequence joins TRBV6-5 and TRBJ1-2, with D hard to call. Trimming stripped 5 bases from V and 5 bases from J, with 12 bases between. This CDR3 spans 13 amino acids. Germline V lookup: CDR1 MNHEY, CDR2 SVGAGI.

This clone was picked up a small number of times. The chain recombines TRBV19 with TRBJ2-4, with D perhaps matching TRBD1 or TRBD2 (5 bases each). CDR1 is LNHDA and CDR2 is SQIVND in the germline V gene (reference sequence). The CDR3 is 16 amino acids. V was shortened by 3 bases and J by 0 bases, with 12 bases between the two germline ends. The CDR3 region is CASSILGALAKNIQYF. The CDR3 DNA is TGTGCCAGTAGTATTCTCGGGGCACTAGCCAAAAACATTCAGTACTTC.

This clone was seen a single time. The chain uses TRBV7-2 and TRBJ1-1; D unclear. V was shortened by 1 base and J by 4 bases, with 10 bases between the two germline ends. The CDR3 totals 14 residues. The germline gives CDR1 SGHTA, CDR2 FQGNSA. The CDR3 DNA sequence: TGTGCCAGCAGCTTAGGGGTCCGGGGCACTGAAGCTTTCTTT. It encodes CASSLGVRGTEAFF.

DNA of the CDR3: TGTGCCAGTAGTCCCATTTTATCAGGGGCCGGGGAGCTGTTTTTT. It specifies CASSPILSGAGELFF. The chain uses TRBV19 and TRBJ2-2; the D gene is possibly TRBD1 (6 bases). V dropped 5 bases and J dropped 6 bases, with 16 bases sitting between them. The CDR3 is made up of 15 amino acids. The V gene's germline CDR1 is LNHDA and CDR2 SQIVND (reference sequence).

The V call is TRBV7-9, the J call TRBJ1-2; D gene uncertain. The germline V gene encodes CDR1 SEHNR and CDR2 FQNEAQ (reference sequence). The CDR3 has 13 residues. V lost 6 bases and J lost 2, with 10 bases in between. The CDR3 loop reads CASSSEVNYGYTF. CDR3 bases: TGTGCCAGCAGTTCCGAGGTCAACTATGGCTACACCTTC.

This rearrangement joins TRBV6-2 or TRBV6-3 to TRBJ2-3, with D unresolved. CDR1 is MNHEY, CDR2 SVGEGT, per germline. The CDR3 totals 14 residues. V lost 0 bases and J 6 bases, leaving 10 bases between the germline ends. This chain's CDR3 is CASSYSGGRDTQYF. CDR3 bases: TGTGCCAGCAGTTACTCGGGCGGTAGGGATACGCAGTATTTT.

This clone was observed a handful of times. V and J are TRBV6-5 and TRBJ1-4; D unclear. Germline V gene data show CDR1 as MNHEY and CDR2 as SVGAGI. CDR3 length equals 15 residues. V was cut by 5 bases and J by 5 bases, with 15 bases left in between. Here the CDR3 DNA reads TGTGCCAGCAGTCCCCATAGAGGTACAAATGAAAAACTGTTTTTT. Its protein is CASSPHRGTNEKLFF.

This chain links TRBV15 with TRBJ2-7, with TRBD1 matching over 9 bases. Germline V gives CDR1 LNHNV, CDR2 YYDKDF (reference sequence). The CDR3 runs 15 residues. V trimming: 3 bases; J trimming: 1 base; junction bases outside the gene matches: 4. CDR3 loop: CATSRDRGGSYEQYV. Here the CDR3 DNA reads TGTGCCACCAGCAGGGACAGGGGTGGATCCTACGAGCAGTACGTC.

CDR3 in amino acids: CASSPRTIMNTEAFF. As DNA, the CDR3 is TGCGCCAGCAGCCCACGGACAATTATGAACACTGAAGCTTTCTTT. J is TRBJ1-1 and V is TRBV4-1, with D possibly TRBD1 on 5 matching bases. V dropped 4 bases and J dropped 0 bases, with 12 bases sitting between them. The CDR3 length is 15 residues. CDR1 and CDR2 from the germline V gene are MGHRA and YSYEKL.

The CDR3 bases are TGTGCCAGCAGCGTAGTTGCGGGGGGGCCAGGGGATACGCAGTATTTT. Translating gives CASSVVAGGPGDTQYF. This sequence joins TRBV9 and TRBJ2-3, with TRBD2 identical over 9 bases. Germline V gene lookup returns CDR1 SGDLS and CDR2 YYNGEE. This CDR3 region has 16 residues. V was pared by 0 bases and J by 6 bases, with 8 bases of the junction left unmatched.

CDR3: CASRKTSGGLETQYF. The CDR3 DNA sequence: TGTGCCAGCAGGAAGACTAGCGGGGGATTGGAGACCCAGTACTTC. The chain uses TRBV7-2 and TRBJ2-5; 12 bases agree with TRBD2. CDR1 SGHTA and CDR2 FQGNSA come from the germline V gene. Trimming removed 6 bases from V and 5 bases from J; junction bases left unmatched: 7. The CDR3 runs 15 residues.

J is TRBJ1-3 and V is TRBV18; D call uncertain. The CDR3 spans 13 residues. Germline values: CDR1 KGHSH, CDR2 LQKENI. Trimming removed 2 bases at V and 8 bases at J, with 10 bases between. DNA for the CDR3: TGTGCCAGCTCACCATCTAGGCTGGACACCATATATTTT. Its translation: CASSPSRLDTIYF.

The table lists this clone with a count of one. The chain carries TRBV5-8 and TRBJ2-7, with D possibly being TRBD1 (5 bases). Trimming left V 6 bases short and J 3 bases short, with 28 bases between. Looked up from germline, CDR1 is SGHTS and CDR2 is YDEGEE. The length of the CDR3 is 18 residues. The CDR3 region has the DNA TGTGCCAGCATCTGGATTTGGGTAACATTCCAGGGTGGCTACGAGCAGTACGTC. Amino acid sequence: CASIWIWVTFQGGYEQYV.

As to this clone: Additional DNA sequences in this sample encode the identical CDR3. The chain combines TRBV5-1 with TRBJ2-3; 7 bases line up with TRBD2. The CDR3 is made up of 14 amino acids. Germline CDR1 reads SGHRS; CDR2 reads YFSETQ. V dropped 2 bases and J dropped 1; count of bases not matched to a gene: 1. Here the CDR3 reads CASSFGGGTDTQYF. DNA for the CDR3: TGCGCCAGCAGCTTTGGGGGGGGCACAGATACGCAGTATTTT.